These T cell receptor beta chains were read from a single sample in a study of OX40 agonist ivuxolimab in advanced cancers. This table comes from immunoSEQ multiplex PCR, and its TCRdb copy is limited to in-frame clones, with some not included. The table has roughly 66,000 clones, approximately 78% seen once. This material consisted of CD4+ or CD8+ T cells sorted from blood, taken in a trial of the OX40 agonist ivuxolimab. Receptors were obtained from an adult with an advanced solid tumor such as melanoma, head and neck, liver or kidney cancer. The CDR3 runs from the conserved cysteine through the conserved F or W. D genes are given only for firm matches. Clone size is stated in some rows and not others, as once, few, many or a class when expanded.

TRBV27	.	.	TRBJ1-6	CASRASTASNSPLHF	TGTGCCAGCCGCGCTTCGACAGCTAGCAATTCACCCCTCCACTTT
TRBV6-5	.	.	TRBJ1-1	CASRLQSPEAFF	TGTGCCAGCAGGCTACAGTCCCCCGAAGCTTTCTTT
TRBV5-1	.	.	TRBJ2-5	CASSLGGMGMKTQYF	TGCGCCAGCAGCTTGGGAGGGATGGGAATGAAGACCCAGTACTTC
TRBV5-6	.	.	TRBJ1-1	CASSPPVRKAEAFF	TGTGCCAGCAGCCCACCAGTTAGGAAGGCTGAAGCTTTCTTT
TRBV28	few	.	TRBJ1-5	CASRTINQPQHF	TGTGCCAGCAGAACCATCAATCAGCCCCAGCATTTT
TRBV18	.	TRBD1	TRBJ2-5	CASSPQEAGRGFWETQYF	TGTGCCAGCTCACCACAGGAGGCCGGCAGGGGGTTTTGGGAGACCCAGTACTTC
TRBV9	.	TRBD1	TRBJ2-1	CASSVLGTGVHNEQFF	TGTGCCAGCAGCGTACTTGGGACAGGGGTACACAATGAGCAGTTCTTC
TRBV7-8	.	.	TRBJ2-7	CASSLVGSRYEQYF	TGTGCCAGCAGCTTAGTAGGCAGCCGCTACGAGCAGTACTTC
TRBV28	.	.	TRBJ2-7	CASSRTFRYEQYF	TGTGCCAGCAGTCGAACATTTCGGTACGAGCAGTACTTC
TRBV6-6	.	.	TRBJ2-3	CASSLPGTDTQYF	TGTGCCAGCAGCTTACCGGGCACAGATACGCAGTATTTT
TRBV6-5	.	.	TRBJ1-2	CASSRMRGSDGYTF	TGTGCCAGCAGCCGCATGCGGGGTTCCGATGGCTACACCTTC
TRBV5-1	.	.	TRBJ1-3	CASRPRGSGNTIYF	TGCGCCAGCAGACCACGGGGCTCTGGAAACACCATATATTTT
TRBV5-1	.	TRBD2	TRBJ2-7	CASSYSGASSYEQYF	TGCGCCAGCAGCTATAGCGGGGCCAGCTCCTACGAGCAGTACTTC
TRBV2	.	.	TRBJ2-5	CASSDTQDSPQYF	TGTGCCAGCAGTGATACACAGGACAGCCCTCAGTACTTC
TRBV28	.	.	TRBJ2-1	CASSPGVGEQFF	TGTGCCAGCAGTCCAGGGGTCGGGGAGCAGTTCTTC
TRBV7-2	.	.	TRBJ2-7	CASSLGWQASYEQYF	TGTGCCAGCAGCTTAGGATGGCAGGCTTCCTACGAGCAGTACTTC